The clone carrying this TCR beta chain came up a few times. This record belongs to a study of CD8 T cells in ankylosing spondylitis. The CDR3 covers 15 residues. Between the trimmed V and J ends, which lost 2 bases and 0 bases, there was a span of 10 bases. Germline loops: CDR1 SGHKS, CDR2 YYEKEE (reference sequence). TCRdb independently ran MiXCR on the 5' RACE reads; one entry per CDR3 protein. The sample has around 130,000 distinct CDR3 sequences, around 8.5% seen once. The sequenced sample was blood, either unsorted or a sorted T cell fraction (not recorded which). V and J are TRBV5-5 and TRBJ2-3; possibly TRBD1 for D (6 bases). The source of this sequence is a male donor with ankylosing spondylitis or in good health (not recorded which). This CDR3 reads CASSFLGQSTDTQYF. In DNA form, the CDR3 reads TGTGCCAGCAGCTTTCTCGGACAGAGCACAGATACGCAGTATTTT. Together with reference TRBV5-5 and TRBJ2-3, the CDR3 gives the full variable domain: DAGVTQSPTHLIKTRGQQVTLRCSPISGHKSVSWYQQVLGQGPQFIFQYYEKEERGRGNFPDRFSARQFPNYSSELNVNALLLGDSALYLCASSFLGQSTDTQYFGPGTRLTVL.